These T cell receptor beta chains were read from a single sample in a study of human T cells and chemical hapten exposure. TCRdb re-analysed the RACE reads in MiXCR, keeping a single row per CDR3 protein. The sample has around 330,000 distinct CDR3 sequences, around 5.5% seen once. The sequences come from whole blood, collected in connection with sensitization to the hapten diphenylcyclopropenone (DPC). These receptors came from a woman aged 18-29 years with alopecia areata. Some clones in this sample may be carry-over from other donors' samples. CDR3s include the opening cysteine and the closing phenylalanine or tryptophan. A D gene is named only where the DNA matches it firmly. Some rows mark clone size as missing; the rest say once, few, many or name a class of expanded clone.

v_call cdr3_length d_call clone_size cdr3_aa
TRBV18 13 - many CASSVNGGTEAFF
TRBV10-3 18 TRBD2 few CAISQSLSGGAGTDTQYF
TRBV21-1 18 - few CASSKCLIPGQGDQPQHF
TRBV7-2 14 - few CASSRLRGNYGYTF
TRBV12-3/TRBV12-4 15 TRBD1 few CASSFGNRGFNGYTF
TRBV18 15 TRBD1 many CASSQGTGLGYGYTF
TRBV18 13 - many CASSPLGAQPQHF
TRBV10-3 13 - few CAISEYRDTEAFF
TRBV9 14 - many CASSVGLEVYEQYF
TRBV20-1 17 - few CSASARAVISYNSPLHF
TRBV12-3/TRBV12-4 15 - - CASSLEGQGNQPQHF
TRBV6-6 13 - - CASSSQAGETQYF
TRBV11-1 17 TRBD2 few CASSSPSTSSRAETQYF
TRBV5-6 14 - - CASGPSTGLTEAFF
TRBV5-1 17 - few CASSAGPAGIPRDTQYF